These 14 T cell receptor beta chains share one sample of origin, sequenced in a study of Ad26.COV2.S vaccination and SARS-CoV-2 variants. Sequenced by immunoSEQ multiplex PCR; TCRdb stores in-frame clones only, minus some. The data contain about 480,000 clones, around 90% of them seen just once; the ten biggest clones take up 13%. Regarding treatment: roughly 19 received Ad26.COV2.S at low or high dose, single or two shots; several received placebo; per-sample allocation not given. The investigators took samples on day 63 after the first vaccine or placebo injection. The specimen comprised peripheral blood, sampled in a trial of Ad26.COV2.S vaccine versus placebo. These receptors were collected from a person between 18 and 65 years old who received the Ad26.COV2.S COVID-19 vaccine or a placebo.

The V gene is TRBV28, the J gene TRBJ1-2; a possible D gene is TRBD1 (5 bases). Germline-derived CDR1 and CDR2 are MDHEN and SYDVKM. Trimming removed 5 bases from V and 8 bases from J, with 18 bases in between. The CDR3 has 14 residues. CDR3 nucleotide sequence: TGTGCCAGCAGTGGGACTCCCCGGGCGCTAGGCTACACCTTC. Translation gives CASSGTPRALGYTF.

Points on this clone: Other nucleotide sequences from this sample produce the same CDR3. This sequence joins TRBV7-2 and TRBJ2-7; TRBD2 matches at 8 bases. The V and J ends lost 0 bases and 4 bases, in that order; junction bases with no gene match: 8. The CDR3 consists of 16 residues. Germline loops: CDR1 SGHTA, CDR2 FQGNSA. CDR3 bases: TGTGCCAGCAGCTTAGCTGGCCTAGCGGGTGGGTACGAGCAGTACTTC. Residues: CASSLAGLAGGYEQYF.

The V call is TRBV4-3, the J call TRBJ2-7, with 7 bases identical to TRBD2. The V segment lost 3 bases and the J segment 6 bases; nucleotides outside the gene matches: 8. The CDR3 covers 14 residues. Looked up from germline, CDR1 is LGHNA and CDR2 is YSLEER. The CDR3 sequence is CASSQAPWGGEQYF. For the CDR3, the DNA is TGCGCCAGCAGCCAGGCGCCTTGGGGGGGCGAGCAGTACTTC.

V gene TRBV11-3 combines with J gene TRBJ2-1, with D possibly called TRBD1 or TRBD2 (5 bases each). With 1 base removed from V and 10 bases from J, the gap between germline ends came to 17 bases. From germline, CDR1 is SGHNT and CDR2 YENEEA. This CDR3 region has 15 residues. CDR3 coding DNA: TGTGCCAGCAGCTTAGGTGGCCTAGAGGGGCGGGAGCAGTTCTTC. Its translation: CASSLGGLEGREQFF.

The chain couples TRBV27 to TRBJ1-2; 9 bases agree with TRBD1. The CDR3 has 15 amino acids. Germline CDR1 MNHEY, CDR2 SMNVEV (reference sequence). V shed 2 bases, J shed 7 bases, and the junction held 8 bases outside the gene matches. CDR3 region: CASSLKRTGESGYTF. CDR3 sequence (DNA): TGTGCCAGCAGTTTAAAGAGGACAGGGGAGTCTGGCTACACCTTC.

This sequence joins TRBV12-3 or TRBV12-4 and TRBJ2-1; D gene ambiguous. This CDR3 contains 12 residues. Between the trimmed V and J ends, which lost 5 bases and 7 bases, there was a span of 9 bases. CDR3 residues: CASSPQNNEQFF. In DNA, the CDR3 is TGTGCCAGCAGTCCTCAGAATAATGAGCAGTTCTTC.

This chain joins TRBV5-6 and TRBJ2-5; 9 bases fit TRBD2. Germline CDR1 is SGHDT and CDR2 is YYEEEE. Trimming took 4 bases from V and 4 from J; bases not matched to a gene: 14. The CDR3 is 17 residues long. CDR3 sequence: CASSPKLAGAHGETQYF. The CDR3 bases are TGTGCCAGCAGCCCCAAATTAGCGGGAGCTCACGGAGAGACCCAGTACTTC.

V usage is TRBV6-4 and J usage is TRBJ2-7, with 9 bases lining up with TRBD2. From germline, CDR1 is MRHNA and CDR2 SNTAGT. This CDR3 is built from 17 residues. Germline trimming cut 0 bases from V and 3 bases from J; bases unmatched to any gene: 9. The CDR3 protein is CASSDSWLAGPNYEQYF. The DNA for the CDR3 is TGTGCCAGCAGTGACTCGTGGCTAGCGGGACCGAACTACGAGCAGTACTTC.

The J gene is TRBJ2-2, the V gene TRBV6-5, with a weak D call TRBD1 (5 bases). From germline, CDR1 is MNHEY and CDR2 SVGAGI. Trimming removed 7 bases at V and 5 bases at J, with 14 bases between. The CDR3 consists of 14 residues. CDR3 in DNA: TGTGCCAGCACCACGGACACGGGTACCGGGGAGCTGTTTTTT. Translated: CASTTDTGTGELFF.

Worth noting for this clone: The sample holds other DNA sequences that translate to the same CDR3. The chain joins TRBV30 to TRBJ1-1; no definite D call. The V end was cut by 4 bases, the J end by 1 base, with 10 bases between. Germline CDR1 and CDR2: GTSNPN and SVGIG (reference sequence). This CDR3 is 13 amino acids long. The CDR3 DNA follows: TGTGCCTGGACCCCGAGAGGGAACACTGAAGCTTTCTTT. It translates to CAWTPRGNTEAFF.

The V call is TRBV3-1 (or the pseudogene TRBV3-2), the J call TRBJ2-7; 7 bases are a match to TRBD1. Germline lookup yields CDR1 LGHDT and CDR2 YNNKEL (reference sequence). V dropped 2 bases and J dropped 6; count of bases not matched to a gene: 4. The CDR3 runs to 13 residues. CDR3 region: CASSQNRGGEQYF. The CDR3, as DNA: TGTGCCAGCAGCCAAAACAGGGGCGGCGAGCAGTACTTC.

J is TRBJ2-3 and V is TRBV28; D unresolved. V lost 4 bases and J 2 bases, leaving 7 bases between the germline ends. Per germline, CDR1 MDHEN and CDR2 SYDVKM. CDR3 length: 13 residues. The CDR3 nucleotides are TGTGCCAGCAGTTATGACAACACAGATACGCAGTATTTT. Amino acid sequence: CASSYDNTDTQYF. Drawing the rest from reference TRBV28 and TRBJ2-3, the complete variable domain is DVKVTQSSRYLVKRTGEKVFLECVQDMDHENMFWYRQDPGLGLRLIYFSYDVKMKEKGDIPEGYSVSREKKERFSLILESASTNQTSMYLCASSYDNTDTQYFGPGTRLTVL.

The chain joins TRBV5-4 to TRBJ2-1; the D call may be TRBD1 or TRBD2 (5 bases each). Germline V gene sequence: CDR1 SGHNT, CDR2 YYREEE (reference sequence). The CDR3 runs to 16 residues. The V gene lost 4 bases and the J gene lost 0 bases, with 14 bases spanning the gap. CDR3 nucleotide sequence: TGTGCCAGCAGCCCAACCGGGACCCGCTCCTACAATGAGCAGTTCTTC. The encoded protein is CASSPTGTRSYNEQFF.

The chain has TRBV15 and TRBJ1-6; D unclear. V was trimmed by 4 bases and J by 0 bases, leaving 4 bases between them. CDR1 is LNHNV, CDR2 YYDKDF, per germline (reference sequence). The CDR3 sequence is 14 residues long. DNA for the CDR3: TGTGCCACCAGCATGAGCTCCTATAATTCACCCCTCCACTTT. This sequence encodes CATSMSSYNSPLHF.